These 26 T cell receptor beta chains were sequenced from one sample in a study of T cells in Graves' hyperthyroidism and ophthalmopathy. RNA transcripts yielded amplified TCR beta CDR3 regions. With the HTBI primer set, the TCR CDR3 went through a first round of RT-PCR. TCRdb called the multiplex PCR reads again in MiXCR, with one record for every CDR3 protein. The data hold some 460,000 distinct CDR3 sequences, with approximately 14% observed a single time. The sample comprised blood. Receptor source: a woman aged 18-35 years with Graves' hyperthyroidism.

In its sample, this clonotype was seen many times. The chain carries TRBV7-2 and TRBJ2-7, with TRBD1 identical over 9 bases. The CDR3 is made up of 15 amino acids. Trimming at V came to 7 bases and at J to 3 bases, leaving 10 bases not matched to a gene. Germline lookup yields CDR1 SGHTA and CDR2 FQGNSA. The CDR3: CASNEPGQGFYEQYF. The CDR3, as DNA: TGTGCCAGCAACGAACCGGGACAGGGATTCTACGAGCAGTACTTC. The full variable domain, its missing parts supplied by reference TRBV7-2 and TRBJ2-7, is GAGVSQSPSNKVTEKGKDVELRCDPISGHTALYWYRQSLGQGLEFLIYFQGNSAPDKSGLPSDRFSAERTGGSVSTLTIQRTQQEDSAVYLCASNEPGQGFYEQYFGPGTRLTVT.

This clonotype was counted once. The CDR3 bases are TGCAGCGTTGGCGGGATTGAGCAGTACTTC. Translation: CSVGGIEQYF. The chain links TRBV29-1 to TRBJ2-7; maybe TRBD2 (6 bases). From germline, CDR1 is SQVTM and CDR2 ANQGSEA. The CDR3 consists of 10 residues. V was cut by 4 bases and J by 7 bases, with 8 bases left in between.

This clonotype was found a few times. The junction departs from the called germline gene at one end, perhaps through a read error. The rearrangement joins TRBV4-1 to TRBJ2-5, with TRBD1 identical over 9 bases. This CDR3 is built from 14 residues. Germline CDR1 MGHRA, CDR2 YSYEKL. This chain's CDR3 is CAGSQVGQGQTQYF. The CDR3, as DNA: TGCGCCGGCAGCCAAGTCGGACAGGGGCAGACCCAGTACTTC.

Points on this clonotype: At one end the junction does not follow the germline gene, possibly because of a read error. This rearrangement joins TRBV28 to TRBJ2-1, with unresolved D. Germline CDR1 MDHEN, CDR2 SYDVKM. The CDR3 is made up of 14 amino acids. The CDR3 here is CASCTQSSYNEQFF. CDR3 sequence (DNA): TGTGCCAGCTGCACACAGAGCTCCTATAATGAGCAGTTCTTC.

This chain uses TRBV9 with TRBJ1-6, with 8 bases aligning to TRBD1. This CDR3 comprises 16 residues. The germline V gene has CDR1 SGDLS and CDR2 YYNGEE. The ends lost 1 base at V and 9 bases at J; junction bases unmatched: 9. In DNA, the CDR3 is TGTGCCAGCAGCGTATCCTTGACAGGGGTTGGTTCACCCCTCCACTTT. Protein product: CASSVSLTGVGSPLHF.

This clonotype has at least ten counts. V gene TRBV12-5 combines with J gene TRBJ1-5, with 7 bases identical to TRBD1. CDR1 is LGHNT and CDR2 is FRNRAP in the germline V gene. The CDR3 is 14 amino acids. V shed 0 bases and J 9 bases; nucleotides not matched to a gene: 5. CDR3 nucleotides: TGTGCTAGTGGTTTGGTAGGGACAGAGGGGCCCCAGCATTTT. Amino acids: CASGLVGTEGPQHF.

This clonotype was found many times. J is TRBJ1-4 and V is TRBV19; perhaps TRBD1 as D (6 bases). CDR3 size: 14 residues. Looked up from germline, CDR1 is LNHDA and CDR2 is SQIVND (reference sequence). Deletions cut 6 bases from V and 3 bases from J, with 11 bases between. The CDR3 reads CASRRGGANEKLFF. The CDR3 DNA reads as TGTGCCAGTAGGAGGGGGGGAGCTAATGAAAAACTGTTTTTT.

A note on this clonotype: Since a much larger clone is just one base distant, this may be a read error. The V and J genes are TRBV7-9 and TRBJ2-3, with D tentatively TRBD2 (6 bases). The germline CDR1 and CDR2 sequences are SEHNR and FQNEAQ (reference sequence). CDR3 length: 13 amino acids. The CDR3 sequence is CASTRDTTDTKYF. The CDR3 DNA follows: TGTGCCAGCACGCGGGATACCACAGATACGAAGTATTTT.

This clonotype came up many times. The rearrangement links TRBV3-1 to TRBJ2-7; perhaps D is TRBD1 or TRBD2 (6 bases each). The CDR3 loop spans 13 amino acids. Germline values: CDR1 LGHDT, CDR2 YNNKEL (reference sequence). Trimming pared 1 base from V and 7 bases from J, leaving 11 bases between. The CDR3 DNA reads as TGTGCCAGCAGCCAAGTACGAGGGGGGGAGCAGTACTTC. Translation: CASSQVRGGEQYF.

This clonotype occurred many times. The chain combines TRBV13 with TRBJ2-5, with a possible D match to TRBD2 (6 bases). The CDR3 runs to 18 residues. Germline-derived CDR1 and CDR2 are PRHDT and FYEKMQ (reference sequence). Trimming took off 3 bases at V and 4 bases at J, with 24 bases between the two ends. CDR3 region: CASSLSLRGVGEPETQYF. CDR3 sequence (DNA): TGTGCCAGCAGCTTGTCGCTGCGGGGTGTAGGGGAACCAGAGACCCAGTACTTC. Based on the CDR3 plus reference TRBV13 and TRBJ2-5, the full variable domain is AAGVIQSPRHLIKEKRETATLKCYPIPRHDTVYWYQQGPGQDPQFLISFYEKMQSDKGSIPDRFSAQQFSDYHSELNMSSLELGDSALYFCASSLSLRGVGEPETQYFGPGTRLLVL.

This clonotype was recorded at least ten times. V gene TRBV7-3 combines with J gene TRBJ2-1; tentatively, D is TRBD1 (8 bases). The CDR3 extends over 15 amino acids. V was shortened by 6 bases and J by 4 bases, with 16 bases between the two germline ends. Germline-derived CDR1 and CDR2 are SGHTA and FQGTGA. The CDR3 DNA sequence: TGTGCCAGCAGTCCACAGGGGGGGTATTACAATGAGCAGTTCTTC. The encoded protein is CASSPQGGYYNEQFF. Together with reference TRBV7-3 and TRBJ2-1, the CDR3 gives the full variable domain: GAGVSQTPSNKVTEKGKYVELRCDPISGHTALYWYRQSLGQGPEFLIYFQGTGAADDSGLPNDRFFAVRPEGSVSTLKIQRTERGDSAVYLCASSPQGGYYNEQFFGPGTRLTVL.

This rearrangement joins TRBV6-5 to TRBJ2-3; D is uncertain. The CDR3 is 13 amino acids. Germline loops: CDR1 MNHEY, CDR2 SVGAGI. V was clipped by 0 bases and J by 5 bases, with 6 bases between them. This chain's CDR3 is CASSYSAGDTQYF. CDR3 DNA sequence: TGTGCCAGCAGTTACTCGGCCGGAGATACGCAGTATTTT.

The table lists this clonotype with many counts. The rearrangement joins TRBV2 to TRBJ2-2; D is perhaps TRBD1 or TRBD2 (5 bases each). Germline V gene lookup returns CDR1 SNHLY and CDR2 FYNNEI. The CDR3 runs 18 residues. Deletions cut 4 bases from V and 3 bases from J, with 21 bases between. CDR3 sequence: CASSVRAHSRGYTGELFF. CDR3 nucleotide sequence: TGTGCCAGCAGTGTGCGGGCCCACAGTCGGGGCTACACCGGGGAGCTGTTTTTT.

This clonotype appeared many times. This rearrangement joins TRBV9 to TRBJ2-2, with 10 bases fitting TRBD1. The CDR3 is 15 residues long. Germline V gives CDR1 SGDLS, CDR2 YYNGEE. J lost 2 bases, V lost 3 bases, and 1 base had no gene match. The chain's CDR3 is CASSATGGNTGELFF. The CDR3 DNA sequence: TGTGCCAGCAGCGCGACAGGGGGCAACACCGGGGAGCTGTTTTTT.

This clonotype was seen only a few times. This chain uses TRBV4-1 with TRBJ1-2; 7 bases match TRBD1. Germline V lookup: CDR1 MGHRA, CDR2 YSYEKL. The CDR3 spans 19 residues. J lost 4 bases, V lost 4 bases, and 21 bases had no gene match. The CDR3 reads CASSPHPPPRGASPYGYTF. For the CDR3, the DNA is TGCGCCAGCAGCCCCCATCCCCCCCCCAGGGGGGCCTCTCCCTATGGCTACACCTTC.

Points on this clonotype: One base away lies a much larger clone, so this may be a sequencing read error. V usage is TRBV6-5 and J usage is TRBJ1-2; D is uncertain. The CDR3 covers 13 residues. Per germline, CDR1 MNHEY and CDR2 SVGAGI. CDR3 DNA sequence: TGTGCCAGCAGTTCGTCGACGAACTATGGCTACGCCTTC. Translation: CASSSSTNYGYAF.

The sample holds many counts of this clonotype. The chain employs TRBV20-1 and TRBJ2-1; maybe TRBD2 (5 bases). The CDR3 covers 14 residues. Between the trimmed V and J ends, which lost 3 bases and 6 bases, there was a span of 15 bases. Germline lookup yields CDR1 DFQATT and CDR2 SNEGSKA (reference sequence). CDR3 in amino acids: CSASFGIPPNEQFF. The CDR3 DNA reads TGCAGTGCTAGCTTCGGGATTCCTCCCAATGAGCAGTTCTTC.

This clonotype has a count of ten or more. V usage is TRBV7-2 and J usage is TRBJ1-2; 7 bases match TRBD1. Germline V gene lookup returns CDR1 SGHTA and CDR2 FQGNSA. This CDR3 is 13 amino acids long. V was pared by 5 bases and J by 5 bases, with 5 bases of the junction left unmatched. The CDR3: CASSAGTEYGYTF. The CDR3 DNA is TGTGCCAGCAGCGCCGGGACAGAGTATGGCTACACCTTC.

This chain connects TRBV6-2 or TRBV6-3 to TRBJ2-7, with TRBD2 as a possible D gene (5 bases). This CDR3 comprises 14 residues. The germline CDR1 and CDR2 sequences are MNHEY and SVGEGT. The V and J ends lost 5 bases and 3 bases respectively, with 14 bases between them. Here the CDR3 reads CASSPHSGSYEQYF. Written as DNA, the CDR3 is TGTGCCAGCAGTCCCCATTCGGGGAGCTACGAGCAGTACTTC.

The gene calls are TRBV20-1 and TRBJ2-1, with 10 bases matching TRBD2. This CDR3 comprises 15 residues. Looked up from germline, CDR1 is DFQATT and CDR2 is SNEGSKA (reference sequence). V was pared by 5 bases and J by 8 bases, with 12 bases of the junction left unmatched. The DNA for the CDR3 is TGCAGTGCTCTAGGCCCTAGCGGGGGTTTGGATGAGCAGTTCTTC. Amino acids: CSALGPSGGLDEQFF.

V gene TRBV5-6 combines with J gene TRBJ2-7, with D possibly being TRBD2 (5 bases). In germline, CDR1 is SGHDT, CDR2 YYEEEE. The CDR3 contains 14 residues. The germline V and J ends were trimmed by 3 bases and 0 bases, with 10 bases remaining between them. The chain's CDR3 is CASSSEESSYEQYF. DNA for the CDR3: TGTGCCAGCAGCTCGGAGGAGAGCTCCTACGAGCAGTACTTC.

This clonotype was observed at least ten times. CDR3 loop: CASSQVRDSSYEQYF. As DNA, the CDR3 is TGTGCCAGCAGCCAAGTTCGGGACAGCTCCTACGAGCAGTACTTC. This chain uses TRBV3-1 with TRBJ2-7; 7 positions match TRBD1. The CDR3 covers 15 residues. Germline values: CDR1 LGHDT, CDR2 YNNKEL (reference sequence). The junction had 3 bases not matched to a gene; V was cut back by 1 base and J by 0 bases.

In this sample, this clonotype turned up many times. The V and J genes are TRBV6-1 and TRBJ1-5; D remains ambiguous. The germline V and J ends were trimmed by 1 base and 0 bases, with 1 base remaining between them. The germline CDR1 and CDR2 sequences are MNHNS and SASEGT. This CDR3 has 13 amino acids. CDR3 nucleotides: TGTGCCAGCAGTGAAGGTAGCAATCAGCCCCAGCATTTT. Amino acid sequence: CASSEGSNQPQHF.

This clonotype was seen once. The chain is built from TRBV2 and TRBJ2-7; D unresolved. Germline V gene sequence: CDR1 SNHLY, CDR2 FYNNEI. V was shortened by 7 bases and J by 6 bases, with 10 bases between the two germline ends. This CDR3 has 11 residues. The chain's CDR3 is CASTVRFEQYF. CDR3 bases: TGTGCCAGCACCGTCCGGTTCGAGCAGTACTTC.

Many counts were recorded for this clonotype. The chain recombines TRBV20-1 with TRBJ2-5; a weak D match, TRBD2 (6 bases). Germline assignment: CDR1 DFQATT and CDR2 SNEGSKA (reference sequence). V gave up 1 base and J gave up 7 bases, with 16 bases separating them. This CDR3 spans 14 amino acids. For the CDR3, the DNA is TGCAGTGCTAGAGGGGGGGAGTCCTGGGGGACCCAGTACTTC. Amino acid sequence: CSARGGESWGTQYF.

This clonotype showed up many times. The V call is TRBV7-9, the J call TRBJ1-2; D is undetermined. V was pared by 6 bases and J by 5 bases, with 7 bases between. Per germline, CDR1 SEHNR and CDR2 FQNEAQ (reference sequence). The CDR3 extends over 11 amino acids. The CDR3 loop reads CASSLEYGYTF. CDR3 coding DNA: TGTGCCAGCAGTCTCGAGTATGGCTACACCTTC. Together with reference TRBV7-9 and TRBJ1-2, the CDR3 gives the full variable domain: DTGVSQNPRHKITKRGQNVTFRCDPISEHNRLYWYRQTLGQGPEFLTYFQNEAQLEKSRLLSDRFSAERPKGSFSTLEIQRTEQGDSAMYLCASSLEYGYTFGSGTRLTVV.